The present TCR beta chain was sequenced within a study of regulatory T cells in long-lasting Graves disease. Findings of the study overall: Accuracy was possibly reduced by small sample size. Gene preferences differed: TRBV28, TRBJ1-2, TRBJ2-5 in persistent cases. Samples came from peripheral blood alone, without thyroid tissue.

Time point noted: newly diagnosed GD, antithyroid drugs for less than 3 months. Making the TCR library involved RNA that had been extracted from PBMCs. This CDR3 spans 15 amino acids. The ends lost 6 bases at V and 4 bases at J; junction bases unmatched: 6. This clonotype was detected many times. Its specificity is unknown. Relying on iRepertoire HTBI primers and Arm-PCR of CDR3 regions, the team built TCR beta libraries. TCRdb passed the multiplex PCR reads through MiXCR, listing each CDR3 protein once. The sample consists of about 500,000 distinct CDR3 sequences, about 11% of them appearing once. The sample was also reused in another study, on T cells in Graves' hyperthyroidism and ophthalmopathy. That source notes: Most clonotypes expanded in thyroid above 0.001 were likewise present in blood.

This rearrangement joins TRBV12-3 or TRBV12-4 to TRBJ1-2; 12 bases map to TRBD1. Here the sequenced sample was peripheral blood mononuclear cells (PBMCs), taken at new diagnosis, from a patient treated with antithyroid drugs. The receptor comes from a woman in her twenties or thirties with Graves disease. The CDR3 sequence: CASSPGQGATYGYTF. Here the CDR3 DNA reads TGTGCCAGCAGCCCGGGACAGGGGGCCACCTATGGCTACACCTTC.